These 6 T cell receptor beta chains came from one sample sequenced in a study of blood T cell repertoires in COVID-19. Produced via immunoSEQ multiplex PCR; TCRdb's table is partial and in-frame only. The sample gives about 200,000 clones, around four fifths of which show up once; roughly 0.91% is in the top ten. Specimen: peripheral blood. The receptors come from a man aged 55 to 70 with COVID-19, enrolled during active disease.

The DNA of the CDR3 is TGCGCCAGCAGCCTGGGGGACAGGCTGAATGAGCAGTTCTTC. It encodes CASSLGDRLNEQFF. The rearrangement uses TRBV5-1 and TRBJ2-1; TRBD1 aligns across 8 bases. The CDR3 runs to 14 residues. Per germline, CDR1 SGHRS and CDR2 YFSETQ. V shed 4 bases, J shed 7 bases, and the junction held 7 bases outside the gene matches.

The chain is built from TRBV5-1 and TRBJ2-7; a weak D match, TRBD2 (6 bases). V dropped 4 bases and J dropped 1 base, with 9 bases sitting between them. The CDR3 is made up of 13 amino acids. CDR1 and CDR2 (germline): SGHRS, YFSETQ. The CDR3 DNA reads as TGCGCCAGCAGCGGGACTTTATCCTACGAGCAGTACTTC. It specifies CASSGTLSYEQYF.

The rearrangement links TRBV9 to TRBJ1-4; weak D call: TRBD1 (5 bases). The CDR3 spans 14 residues. The germline CDR1 and CDR2 sequences are SGDLS and YYNGEE. Trimming shortened V by 0 bases and J by 6 bases, and 9 bases separated the two germline ends. CDR3 nucleotide sequence: TGTGCCAGCAGCGTAGACCCGGGGGATGAAAAACTGTTTTTT. Translating it yields CASSVDPGDEKLFF.

This clone was picked up one time. The V and J genes are TRBV6-1 and TRBJ2-3; TRBD1 might be the D (7 bases). V was cut by 1 base and J by 8 bases, with 10 bases left in between. The CDR3 totals 13 residues. The germline V gene has CDR1 MNHNS and CDR2 SASEGT. The chain's CDR3 is CASSEVQGGTQYF. In nucleotides, the CDR3 is TGTGCCAGCAGTGAAGTCCAGGGGGGTACGCAGTATTTT.

The V and J genes are TRBV3-1 (or the pseudogene TRBV3-2) and TRBJ2-2; 8 positions agree with TRBD1. V lost 1 base to trimming and J lost 5 bases; unmatched junction nucleotides: 3. Germline V CDR1 and CDR2: LGHDT, YNNKEL (reference sequence). The CDR3 extends over 15 amino acids. CDR3 sequence: CASSQGQGWTGELFF. CDR3 nucleotides: TGTGCCAGCAGCCAAGGACAGGGGTGGACCGGGGAGCTGTTTTTT.

In regard to this clone: Other DNA sequences in this specimen translate into the identical CDR3. V is TRBV28 and J is TRBJ1-5; D gene ambiguous. The CDR3 is 11 residues long. Germline V gene lookup returns CDR1 MDHEN and CDR2 SYDVKM. The ends were cut back, 5 bases at V and 4 bases at J, with 3 bases in the middle. CDR3 amino acids: CASSQNQPQHF. The CDR3 DNA reads as TGTGCCAGCAGTCAAAATCAGCCCCAGCATTTT.